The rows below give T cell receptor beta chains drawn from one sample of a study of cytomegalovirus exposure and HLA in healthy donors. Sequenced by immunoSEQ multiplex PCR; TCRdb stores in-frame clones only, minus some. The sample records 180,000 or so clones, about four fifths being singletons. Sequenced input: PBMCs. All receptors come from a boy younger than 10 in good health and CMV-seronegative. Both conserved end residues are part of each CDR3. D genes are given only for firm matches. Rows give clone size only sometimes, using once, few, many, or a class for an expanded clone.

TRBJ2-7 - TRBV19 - CASSIAGEQYF TGTGCCAGTAGTATCGCGGGCGAGCAGTACTTC
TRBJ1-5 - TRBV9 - CASSITLPTRQHF TGTGCCAGCAGCATAACCTTACCCACGCGCCAGCATTTT
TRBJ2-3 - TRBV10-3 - CAGGAGDTDTQYF TGTGCCGGGGGGGCAGGGGACACAGATACGCAGTATTTT
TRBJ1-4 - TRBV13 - CASSLEGGNEKLFF TGTGCCAGCAGCTTAGAAGGGGGTAATGAAAAACTGTTTTTT
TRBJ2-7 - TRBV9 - CASSPRIGGIEQYF TGTGCCAGCAGCCCACGAATAGGAGGGATCGAGCAGTACTTC
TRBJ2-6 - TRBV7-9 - CASSQKLAAGANVLTF TGTGCCAGCAGCCAAAAACTAGCAGCTGGGGCCAACGTCCTGACTTTC
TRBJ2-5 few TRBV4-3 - CASSQWQGQETQYF TGCGCCAGCAGCCAATGGCAGGGTCAAGAGACCCAGTACTTC
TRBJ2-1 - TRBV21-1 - CASRGPVNEQFF TGTGCCAGCAGGGGCCCCGTCAATGAGCAGTTCTTC
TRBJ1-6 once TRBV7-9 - CASSKPRPSQYNSPLHF TGTGCCAGCAGCAAGCCTCGCCCCTCTCAATATAATTCACCCCTCCACTTT
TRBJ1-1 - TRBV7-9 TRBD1 CASSLGTGGIMNTEAFF TGTGCCAGCAGCTTAGGGACAGGCGGTATCATGAACACTGAAGCTTTCTTT
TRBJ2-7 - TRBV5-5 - CASSLPTVSYEQYF TGTGCCAGCAGCTTGCCGACAGTTTCCTACGAGCAGTACTTC
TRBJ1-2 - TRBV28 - CASSGGLGVYGYTF TGTGCCAGCAGCGGGGGGCTCGGCGTATATGGCTACACCTTC
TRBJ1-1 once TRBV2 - CASRGFMNTEAFF TGTGCCAGCCGGGGATTCATGAACACTGAAGCTTTCTTT
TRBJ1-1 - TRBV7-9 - CASSLHGKLEAFF TGTGCCAGCAGCCTCCATGGTAAGCTTGAAGCTTTCTTT
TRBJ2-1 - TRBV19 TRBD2 CASSIRAGQGEQFF TGTGCCAGTAGTATTCGAGCGGGGCAAGGAGAGCAGTTCTTC
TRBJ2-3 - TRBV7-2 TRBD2 CASSLGYRTSGGRSDTQYF TGTGCCAGCAGCTTAGGGTATAGGACTAGCGGTGGCCGCTCAGATACGCAGTATTTT
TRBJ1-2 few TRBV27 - CASSLGGSYGYTF TGTGCCAGCAGTTTAGGAGGGAGCTATGGCTACACCTTC
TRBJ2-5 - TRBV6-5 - CASSYTNQETQYF TGTGCCAGCAGTTACACAAACCAAGAGACCCAGTACTTC
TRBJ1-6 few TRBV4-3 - CASSQSRGYSPLHF TGCGCCAGCAGCCAAAGCAGGGGTTATTCACCCCTCCACTTT
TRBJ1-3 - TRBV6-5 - CASSYSPGSGNTIYF TGTGCCAGCAGTTATTCCCCAGGGTCTGGAAACACCATATATTTT
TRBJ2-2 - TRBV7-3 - CASSLDRTGELFF TGTGCCAGCAGCCTAGACAGAACCGGGGAGCTGTTTTTT
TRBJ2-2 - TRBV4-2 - CASSQAYTGELFF TGTGCCAGCAGCCAAGCCTACACCGGGGAGCTGTTTTTT